This T cell receptor (beta chain) was profiled in a study of STAT3 mutations in large granular lymphocyte leukemia. TCRdb keeps only in-frame clones here, not all; method: immunoSEQ multiplex PCR. Of 9,000 to 15,000 clones listed, 76% were seen once; the top ten hold 45% to 50%. Notes on the study in general: Every T-cell large granular lymphocyte leukemia patient had at least one immunodominant TCR beta clonotype.

About this clone itself: What it binds is unknown.

Material: peripheral blood mononuclear cells. The sequence was collected from a man aged 60 to 69 with T-cell large granular lymphocyte leukemia. Some clones in this sample may be carry-over from other donors' samples.

CDR3 sequence reads: CASSSSPRGGVADTQYF. The CDR3 DNA sequence: TGTGCCAGCAGCTCAAGCCCCAGGGGAGGAGTGGCAGATACGCAGTATTTT. The chain recombines TRBV7-3 with TRBJ2-3, with D possibly being TRBD1 or TRBD2 (6 bases each). V gave up 4 bases and J gave up 4 bases, with 21 bases separating them. Germline V gene data show CDR1 as SGHTA and CDR2 as FQGTGA. The CDR3 has 17 amino acids.